Listed here are 12 T cell receptor beta chains from one sample, sequenced in a study of identical twins. A single record per CDR3 protein comes from TCRdb applying MiXCR to the 5' RACE reads. The table lists about 890,000 distinct CDR3 sequences, 12% of them singletons. This sample was also put to use in a study of yellow fever vaccine responses in identical twins.

Sequences were obtained from PBMCs. These receptors came from a woman aged 18-29 years in good health.

CDR3 nucleotides: TGCGCCAGCAGCATTGGGACTAGCGGGAACAGTGAGCAGTTCTTC. This sequence encodes CASSIGTSGNSEQFF. The V and J genes are TRBV5-1 and TRBJ2-1, with TRBD2 matching over 13 bases. The V gene's germline CDR1 is SGHRS and CDR2 YFSETQ. Trimming cost V 4 bases and J 9 bases; bases outside gene matches: 7. The CDR3 runs 15 residues. The whole variable domain, filled in from reference TRBV5-1 and TRBJ2-1, reads KAGVTQTPRYLIKTRGQQVTLSCSPISGHRSVSWYQQTPGQGLQFLFEYFSETQRNKGNFPGRFSGRQFSNSRSEMNVSTLELGDSALYLCASSIGTSGNSEQFFGPGTRLTVL.

In this sample, this clonotype turned up a few times. This chain uses TRBV29-1 with TRBJ2-2; maybe TRBD1 (6 bases). The CDR3 is 14 residues long. Germline loops: CDR1 SQVTM, CDR2 ANQGSEA. V was clipped by 3 bases and J by 1 base, with 9 bases between them. The DNA of the CDR3 is TGCAGCGTTGAGGGGGCGCTGAACACCGGGGAGCTGTTTTTT. This gives the protein CSVEGALNTGELFF.

This clonotype was recorded a few times. The rearrangement joins TRBV7-6 to TRBJ2-7; TRBD2 agrees at 8 bases. This CDR3 spans 16 amino acids. V trimming: 2 bases; J trimming: 0 bases; junction bases outside the gene matches: 6. The germline CDR1 and CDR2 sequences are SGHVS and FNYEAQ. The CDR3, as DNA: TGTGCCAGCAGCTTAACTAGCGGATGGGACTCCTACGAGCAGTACTTC. It specifies CASSLTSGWDSYEQYF. The whole variable domain, remainder taken from reference TRBV7-6 and TRBJ2-7, is GAGVSQSPRYKVTKRGQDVALRCDPISGHVSLYWYRQALGQGPEFLTYFNYEAQQDKSGLPNDRFSAERPEGSISTLTIQRTEQRDSAMYRCASSLTSGWDSYEQYFGPGTRLTVT.

The J gene is TRBJ2-7, the V gene TRBV20-1, with TRBD2 matching 11 bases. After removal of 3 bases from V and 4 bases from J, the junction contained 20 bases not matched to a gene. There are 19 residues in the CDR3. Germline CDR1 and CDR2: DFQATT and SNEGSKA (reference sequence). The CDR3 sequence: CSARGTGLAENVPSYEQYV. DNA for the CDR3: TGCAGTGCTAGGGGGACGGGACTAGCGGAGAACGTTCCCTCTTACGAGCAGTACGTC.

This clonotype has a handful of counts. This chain uses TRBV7-9 with TRBJ2-2, with 10 bases aligning to TRBD2. V lost 2 bases to trimming and J lost 0 bases; unmatched junction nucleotides: 3. Germline V CDR1 and CDR2: SEHNR, FQNEAQ (reference sequence). This CDR3 spans 17 amino acids. CDR3 loop: CASSLRLAGANTGELFF. CDR3 sequence (DNA): TGTGCCAGCAGCTTAAGGCTAGCGGGGGCGAACACCGGGGAGCTGTTTTTT.

The chain has TRBV5-1 and TRBJ1-6; 7 positions match TRBD1. This CDR3 is 16 amino acids long. CDR1 is SGHRS and CDR2 is YFSETQ in the germline V gene. With V trimmed by 0 bases and J by 9 bases, 9 bases remained unmatched. This chain's CDR3 is CASSLDLTGNTSPLHF. In DNA, the CDR3 is TGCGCCAGCAGCTTGGACTTGACAGGGAATACTTCACCCCTCCACTTT.

The chain uses TRBV19 and TRBJ2-2, with TRBD2 matching over 8 bases. CDR3 length: 13 amino acids. Germline lookup yields CDR1 LNHDA and CDR2 SQIVND (reference sequence). The junction had 2 bases not matched to a gene; V was cut back by 7 bases and J by 4 bases. The CDR3 sequence: CASTGGITGELFF. The CDR3 nucleotides read TGTGCCAGTACGGGGGGGATCACCGGGGAGCTGTTTTTT.

The sample holds a few counts of this clonotype. J is TRBJ2-1 and V is TRBV20-1; D ambiguous. CDR1 DFQATT and CDR2 SNEGSKA come from the germline V gene (reference sequence). The CDR3 has 16 amino acids. The germline V and J ends were trimmed by 6 bases and 3 bases, with 21 bases remaining between them. CDR3 nucleotide sequence: TGCAGTGCCCTCCCCACGAAGTCACCTCTCTACAATGAGCAGTTCTTC. Encoded protein: CSALPTKSPLYNEQFF.

CDR3 loop: CASSNGQQSMNTEAFF. In DNA, the CDR3 is TGCGCCAGCAGCAACGGACAGCAGTCTATGAACACTGAAGCTTTCTTT. V and J are TRBV4-1 and TRBJ1-1; D might be TRBD1 (6 bases). Germline V gene data show CDR1 as MGHRA and CDR2 as YSYEKL. The CDR3 covers 16 residues. V lost 5 bases and J lost 0, with 16 bases in between.

This clonotype appeared a few times. The chain couples TRBV6-4 to TRBJ2-1, with 7 bases fitting TRBD1. The CDR3 contains 14 residues. J was trimmed by 7 bases and V by 0 bases; bases with no gene match: 3. CDR1 and CDR2 from the germline V gene are MRHNA and SNTAGT. The CDR3 reads CASSDSGTANEQFF. CDR3 nucleotide sequence: TGTGCCAGCAGTGACTCCGGGACAGCGAATGAGCAGTTCTTC.

In this sample, this clonotype turned up a few times. The rearrangement uses TRBV15 and TRBJ2-5, with 13 positions matching TRBD2. Germline V CDR1 and CDR2: LNHNV, YYDKDF (reference sequence). This CDR3 contains 18 residues. V dropped 1 base and J dropped 0; count of bases not matched to a gene: 5. CDR3 loop: CATSRGLAGGTYQETQYF. CDR3 bases: TGTGCCACCAGCAGAGGACTAGCGGGGGGCACGTACCAAGAGACCCAGTACTTC.

This clonotype appeared many times. The chain has TRBV2 and TRBJ1-2; TRBD1 is a possible D gene (6 bases). The germline V gene encodes CDR1 SNHLY and CDR2 FYNNEI. This CDR3 comprises 15 residues. The V and J ends lost 5 bases and 1 base respectively, with 14 bases between them. For the CDR3, the DNA is TGTGCCAGCAGTAGGGGGGGATTCGGTAACTATGGCTACACCTTC. Protein: CASSRGGFGNYGYTF.